This T cell receptor beta chain was found in a study of technical replicates of blood from a handful of donors. Some clones are missing from TCRdb's copy, which holds only in-frame ones; the method was immunoSEQ multiplex PCR. The data hold roughly 56,000 clones, with 90% to 95% observed a single time. The CDR3 is 14 amino acids. Unmatched junction bases numbered 9, after V lost 7 bases and J lost 7 bases. Germline-derived CDR1 and CDR2 are SGHTA and FQGNSA. Material: PBMCs. This TCR derives from a human donor in good health. Some clones in this sample may be carry-over from other donors' samples. J is TRBJ2-1 and V is TRBV7-2, with 8 bases aligning to TRBD2. The CDR3 is CASNKAGASNEQFF. CDR3 nucleotides: TGTGCCAGCAACAAAGCGGGAGCCTCGAATGAGCAGTTCTTC.